These T cell receptor beta chains were read from a single sample in a study of regulatory T cells in long-lasting Graves disease. MiXCR, applied by TCRdb to the multiplex PCR reads, yields one record per CDR3 protein. The sample consists of about 340,000 distinct CDR3 sequences, around 20% of them appearing once. Sequencing used peripheral blood mononuclear cells (PBMCs), obtained when the disease was refractory, from a patient treated with antithyroid drugs. The receptors were gathered from a female donor with Graves disease. The CDR3 runs from the conserved cysteine through the conserved F or W. Fields, in order: V gene, D gene, J gene, clone size, CDR3 DNA, CDR3 protein. A D gene is named only where the DNA matches it firmly. Clone size is not always given. Where it is, it says once, few, many or a class for expanded clones.

>TRBV6-1|-|TRBJ2-5|many
TGTGCCAGCAGTGAGCAGGGAGAGACCCAGTACTTC
CASSEQGETQYF
>TRBV12-3/TRBV12-4|-|TRBJ1-5|few
TGTGCCAGCAGTTTTGGCAGGGCTGAACCCCAGCATTTT
CASSFGRAEPQHF
>TRBV27|-|TRBJ2-4|many
TGTGCCAGCAGTTTTTCCCTCCACGCCAAAAACATTCAGTACTTC
CASSFSLHAKNIQYF
>TRBV4-2|-|TRBJ2-7|few
TGTGCCAGCAGCCAAGGCACAGGGTTCTACGAGCAGTACTTC
CASSQGTGFYEQYF
>TRBV2|TRBD1|TRBJ2-2|many
TGTGCCAGCAGGGGGACAGCTTCGTACACGAACACCGGGGAGCTGTTTTTT
CASRGTASYTNTGELFF
>TRBV7-9|TRBD2|TRBJ2-7|-
TGTGCCAGCAGCGCAATATCCGGGACTAGTTCCTACGAGCAGTACTTC
CASSAISGTSSYEQYF
>TRBV6-4|-|TRBJ2-2|few
TGTGCCAGCAAGGGGACCCAAAACACCGGGGAGCTGTTTTTT
CASKGTQNTGELFF
>TRBV5-6|TRBD2|TRBJ2-7|-
TGTGCCAGCAGCATCCGGGGGACTAGTGCCCTCTACGAGCAGTACTTC
CASSIRGTSALYEQYF
>TRBV7-7|TRBD1|TRBJ2-2|-
TGTGCTAGCAGCTTGCGGACAGGGGCGGACACCGGGGAGCTGTTTTTT
CASSLRTGADTGELFF
>TRBV6-5|-|TRBJ1-2|many
TGTGCCAGCAGTTACCTGGACGGGAATTATGGCTACACCTTC
CASSYLDGNYGYTF
>TRBV12-3/TRBV12-4|-|TRBJ2-7|many
TGTGCCAGCAGTTTCCCGTTAAAAGAGCAGTACTTC
CASSFPLKEQYF
>TRBV28|-|TRBJ1-1|many
TGTGCCAGCAGCCTGGGTAGGGCTTTCTTT
CASSLGRAFF
>TRBV29-1|-|TRBJ2-3|-
TGCAGCGTTGTGGACAGCCGGTCAGATACGCAGTATTTT
CSVVDSRSDTQYF
>TRBV7-9|TRBD1|TRBJ1-1|-
TGTGCCAGCAGCCACGGACAGGGGGCCGCTTTCTTT
CASSHGQGAAFF